Below, 30 T cell receptor beta chains from the same sample are listed, as sequenced in a study of blood T cells in healthy people across ages. A J-beta primer mix and a sample-barcoded 5' primer were used in a second PCR of about 6 to 12 cycles. TCRdb re-called the 5' RACE reads through MiXCR, storing one row per CDR3 protein. The sample yields approximately 800,000 distinct CDR3 sequences, around 50% seen once. Sequenced: blood. All receptors come from a man in his forties in good health.

This clonotype was seen once. J is TRBJ1-5 and V is TRBV20-1; a weak D match, TRBD1 (5 bases). CDR1 is DFQATT, CDR2 SNEGSKA, per germline (reference sequence). With 6 bases removed from V and 3 bases from J, the gap between germline ends came to 15 bases. The CDR3 totals 14 residues. Written as DNA, the CDR3 is TGCAGTGCCAGGGTGGGGTCCTCCAATCAGCCCCAGCATTTT. This sequence encodes CSARVGSSNQPQHF.

The chain is built from TRBV6-5 and TRBJ2-7; 7 bases align to TRBD2. Looked up from germline, CDR1 is MNHEY and CDR2 is SVGAGI. Trimming at V came to 2 bases and at J to 4 bases, leaving 2 bases not matched to a gene. The length of the CDR3 is 13 residues. The CDR3 bases are TGTGCCAGCAGTTACCAGCGGGATTACGAGCAGTACTTC. Translated, it gives CASSYQRDYEQYF.

This clonotype was counted only a few times. The chain uses TRBV3-1 and TRBJ2-4; TRBD2 matches 9 bases. The J call may be faulty, since TRBJ2-7 better matches the DNA end. Germline V CDR1 and CDR2: LGHDT, YNNKEL (reference sequence). The length of the CDR3 is 17 residues. The CDR3 region is CASSHPSRGLSGSEQYF. DNA of the CDR3: TGTGCCAGCAGCCATCCTTCAAGGGGACTTAGCGGGAGCGAGCAGTACTTC.

The chain recombines TRBV20-1 with TRBJ1-2, with 10 bases matching TRBD1. With V trimmed by 6 bases and J by 1 base, 11 bases remained unmatched. Germline-derived CDR1 and CDR2 are DFQATT and SNEGSKA (reference sequence). CDR3 size: 16 residues. CDR3 coding DNA: TGCAGTGCCATTAGGACAGGGGGGGACCATAACTATGGCTACACCTTC. Residues: CSAIRTGGDHNYGYTF.

This clonotype was recorded only once. The rearrangement uses TRBV7-2 and TRBJ1-4; a weak D match, TRBD1 (5 bases). The CDR3 runs to 15 residues. The germline V and J ends were trimmed by 5 bases and 8 bases, with 18 bases remaining between them. Germline assignment: CDR1 SGHTA and CDR2 FQGNSA. The CDR3 DNA is TGTGCCAGCAGCCGCACTGCGGGGGTCCGCGAAAAACTGTTTTTT. Amino acids: CASSRTAGVREKLFF. The full variable domain, completed using reference TRBV7-2 and TRBJ1-4, is GAGVSQSPSNKVTEKGKDVELRCDPISGHTALYWYRQSLGQGLEFLIYFQGNSAPDKSGLPSDRFSAERTGGSVSTLTIQRTQQEDSAVYLCASSRTAGVREKLFFGSGTQLSVL.

This clonotype has more than one count but fewer than ten. This chain joins TRBV2 and TRBJ2-3; D remains ambiguous. Looked up from germline, CDR1 is SNHLY and CDR2 is FYNNEI. The V end was cut by 1 base, the J end by 2 bases, with 1 base between. This CDR3 has 12 amino acids. CDR3 region: CASSEVTDTQYF. The CDR3 DNA is TGTGCCAGCAGTGAAGTCACAGATACGCAGTATTTT.

This sequence joins TRBV6-5 and TRBJ1-5; the D gene is possibly TRBD1 (5 bases). The CDR3 sequence is 14 residues long. Germline-derived CDR1 and CDR2 are MNHEY and SVGAGI. V shed 6 bases and J shed 0 bases, with 9 bases lying between them. The CDR3 DNA reads as TGTGCCAGCAGGAGGGGATATAGCAATCAGCCCCAGCATTTT. Translated, it gives CASRRGYSNQPQHF.

This chain uses TRBV28 with TRBJ1-5; maybe TRBD1 (6 bases). The CDR3 loop spans 14 amino acids. CDR1 and CDR2 (germline): MDHEN, SYDVKM. V was shortened by 5 bases and J by 3 bases, with 11 bases between the two germline ends. CDR3 sequence: CASSIQGPNQPQHF. Written as DNA, the CDR3 is TGTGCCAGCAGTATACAGGGACCCAATCAGCCCCAGCATTTT.

The gene calls are TRBV10-3 and TRBJ1-2; D not certain. This CDR3 region has 14 residues. Between the trimmed V and J ends, which lost 7 bases and 7 bases, there was a span of 19 bases. Per germline, CDR1 ENHRY and CDR2 SYGVKD. The CDR3 sequence is CAIKGARDLLGYTF. In DNA, the CDR3 is TGTGCCATCAAGGGAGCAAGGGATCTGCTTGGCTACACCTTC.

Here the CDR3 DNA reads TGTGCCACCACCTGGACAGCAACTAATGAAAAACTGTTTTTT. It codes for CATTWTATNEKLFF. The chain employs TRBV15 and TRBJ1-4; D might be TRBD1 (6 bases). The CDR3 totals 14 residues. With 7 bases removed from V and 0 bases from J, the gap between germline ends came to 9 bases. Germline CDR1 and CDR2: LNHNV and YYDKDF (reference sequence).

Concerning this clonotype: This may be a read error, as it is one base from a much larger clone. V is TRBV9 and J is TRBJ2-7; 13 bases are a match to TRBD2. Germline CDR1 SGDLS, CDR2 YYNGEE. The J segment lost 11 bases and the V segment lost 2 bases, leaving 10 bases of the junction unmatched. CDR3 length: 15 residues. The DNA of the CDR3 is TGTGCCAGCAGCGTCGACGGAAGGACTAGCGGGAGTGAGTACTTC. It encodes CASSVDGRTSGSEYF.

Only one count was recorded for this clonotype. This chain connects TRBV7-9 to TRBJ1-5; TRBD1 aligns across 10 bases. V lost 5 bases to trimming and J lost 3 bases; unmatched junction nucleotides: 4. From germline, CDR1 is SEHNR and CDR2 FQNEAQ (reference sequence). The CDR3 totals 15 residues. The CDR3: CASSPGTGDNQPQHF. The CDR3 coding sequence is TGTGCCAGCAGCCCCGGGACAGGGGACAATCAGCCCCAGCATTTT.

The rearrangement links TRBV27 to TRBJ2-3, with D hard to call. CDR3 size: 13 residues. CDR1 is MNHEY, CDR2 SMNVEV, per germline (reference sequence). The germline V and J ends were trimmed by 5 bases and 0 bases, with 6 bases remaining between them. CDR3: CASSGSSTDTQYF. The CDR3 DNA is TGTGCCAGCAGTGGATCTAGCACAGATACGCAGTATTTT.

The gene calls are TRBV9 and TRBJ2-2, with unresolved D. This CDR3 spans 13 amino acids. With 0 bases removed from V and 4 bases from J, the gap between germline ends came to 4 bases. Germline V gene sequence: CDR1 SGDLS, CDR2 YYNGEE. The CDR3 bases are TGTGCCAGCAGCGTAGAGGTCACCGGGGAGCTGTTTTTT. Its translation: CASSVEVTGELFF. Combining the CDR3 with reference TRBV9 and TRBJ2-2 gives the whole variable domain DSGVTQTPKHLITATGQRVTLRCSPRSGDLSVYWYQQSLDQGLQFLIQYYNGEERAKGNILERFSAQQFPDLHSELNLSSLELGDSALYFCASSVEVTGELFFGEGSRLTVL.

The chain carries TRBV29-1 and TRBJ2-7; 8 bases are a match to TRBD2. CDR1 is SQVTM, CDR2 ANQGSEA, per germline. Unmatched junction bases numbered 5, after V lost 5 bases and J lost 2 bases. The CDR3 is made up of 13 amino acids. CDR3: CSVTIAGPYEQYF. CDR3 nucleotide sequence: TGCAGCGTTACTATAGCGGGACCCTACGAGCAGTACTTC.

This chain links TRBV4-3 with TRBJ1-5; D is ambiguous. Germline V gene data show CDR1 as LGHNA and CDR2 as YSLEER. There are 15 residues in the CDR3. Trimming removed 0 bases from V and 2 bases from J, with 8 bases in between. CDR3 residues: CASSQDRRGNQPQHF. The CDR3 nucleotides are TGCGCCAGCAGCCAAGACCGACGAGGCAATCAGCCCCAGCATTTT.

The chain recombines TRBV20-1 with TRBJ1-1; D unclear. CDR1 and CDR2 from the germline V gene are DFQATT and SNEGSKA (reference sequence). The V end was cut by 3 bases, the J end by 1 base, with 9 bases between. CDR3 length: 13 residues. CDR3: CSASPPPNTEAFF. The CDR3 DNA reads TGCAGTGCTAGTCCACCGCCGAACACTGAAGCTTTCTTT.

The V and J genes are TRBV6-6 and TRBJ2-7; no definite D call. Germline CDR1 is MNHNY and CDR2 is SVGAGI (reference sequence). The V and J ends lost 6 bases and 0 bases respectively, with 9 bases between them. The CDR3 consists of 13 residues. The CDR3 DNA is TGTGCCAGCAGCCATACCCCCTCCTACGAGCAGTACTTC. As protein: CASSHTPSYEQYF.

This clonotype came up once. V gene TRBV5-1 combines with J gene TRBJ2-4; possibly TRBD1 or TRBD2 for D (5 bases each). The better agreement between TRBJ2-7 and the DNA end casts doubt on the J call. Germline-derived CDR1 and CDR2 are SGHRS and YFSETQ. The CDR3 consists of 16 residues. The CDR3 region has the DNA TGCGCCAGCAGCTTGGAGGGCTCCCCGGGGCGCTACGAGCAGTACTTC. It specifies CASSLEGSPGRYEQYF.

The sample holds a few counts of this clonotype. The rearrangement links TRBV6-6 to TRBJ2-3; D may be TRBD2 (6 bases). Trimming removed 3 bases at V and 6 bases at J, with 13 bases between. CDR3 length: 14 residues. Germline V lookup: CDR1 MNHNY, CDR2 SVGAGI (reference sequence). Here the CDR3 reads CASSYDASVDTQYF. The CDR3 nucleotides are TGTGCCAGCAGTTATGACGCTAGCGTTGATACGCAGTATTTT.

This clonotype occurred a few times. CDR3 amino acids: CASKTTNQPQHF. The CDR3 bases are TGTGCCAGCAAAACAACAAATCAGCCCCAGCATTTT. The V call is TRBV6-5, the J call TRBJ1-5; D is unclear. Germline lookup yields CDR1 MNHEY and CDR2 SVGAGI. V was pared by 7 bases and J by 4 bases, with 8 bases between. This CDR3 spans 12 amino acids.

The genes are TRBV29-1 and TRBJ1-4; D remains unclear. The CDR3 has 16 amino acids. CDR1 is SQVTM and CDR2 is ANQGSEA in the germline V gene. The ends were cut back, 0 bases at V and 4 bases at J, with 15 bases in the middle. The CDR3 here is CSVEDSSGRYNEKLFF. CDR3 DNA sequence: TGCAGCGTTGAAGATTCTTCGGGCAGATATAATGAAAAACTGTTTTTT. Supplemented by reference TRBV29-1 and TRBJ1-4, the full variable domain reads SAVISQKPSRDICQRGTSLTIQCQVDSQVTMMFWYRQQPGQSLTLIATANQGSEATYESGFVIDKFPISRPNLTFSTLTVSNMSPEDSSIYLCSVEDSSGRYNEKLFFGSGTQLSVL.

For this clonotype: The junction differs from germline at one of its ends, possibly a read error. J is TRBJ1-1 and V is TRBV5-1; 7 positions agree with TRBD1. The CDR3 extends over 18 amino acids. The V gene's germline CDR1 is SGHRS and CDR2 YFSETQ. The CDR3 loop reads CAGSLGNPGTELNTEAFF. For the CDR3, the DNA is TGCGCCGGCAGCTTGGGGAATCCCGGGACAGAGCTGAACACTGAAGCTTTCTTT.

The chain joins TRBV20-1 to TRBJ1-5; D is perhaps TRBD1 (5 bases). Trimming left V 4 bases short and J 2 bases short, with 12 bases between. Germline V gives CDR1 DFQATT, CDR2 SNEGSKA (reference sequence). The CDR3 contains 14 residues. Here the CDR3 reads CSATGILGNQPQHF. CDR3 sequence (DNA): TGCAGTGCTACAGGGATTTTGGGCAATCAGCCCCAGCATTTT.

This chain links TRBV2 with TRBJ1-2; maybe TRBD1 (5 bases). Germline V gene data show CDR1 as SNHLY and CDR2 as FYNNEI. V was cut by 4 bases and J by 6 bases, with 33 bases left in between. The CDR3 length is 20 residues. CDR3 bases: TGTGCCAGCAGTGGCGCGGCGTGGGGACGCGTAACCAAAAGCGTAAATGGCTACACCTTC. This sequence encodes CASSGAAWGRVTKSVNGYTF. Combining the CDR3 with reference TRBV2 and TRBJ1-2 gives the whole variable domain EPEVTQTPSHQVTQMGQEVILRCVPISNHLYFYWYRQILGQKVEFLVSFYNNEISEKSEIFDDQFSVERPDGSNFTLKIRSTKLEDSAMYFCASSGAAWGRVTKSVNGYTFGSGTRLTVV.

The CDR3 is CSVASETYNEQFF. The CDR3 nucleotides are TGCAGCGTTGCTAGCGAGACTTACAATGAGCAGTTCTTC. The chain uses TRBV29-1 and TRBJ2-1, with D perhaps matching TRBD2 (6 bases). Looked up from germline, CDR1 is SQVTM and CDR2 is ANQGSEA. The CDR3 sequence is 13 residues long. Deletions cut 4 bases from V and 4 bases from J, with 11 bases between.

This clonotype has a handful of counts. The chain has TRBV27 and TRBJ2-7; 8 nucleotides agree with TRBD1. Germline CDR1 and CDR2: MNHEY and SMNVEV (reference sequence). V shed 0 bases, J shed 6 bases, and the junction held 7 bases outside the gene matches. The CDR3 consists of 15 residues. The CDR3 DNA is TGTGCCAGCAGTTTATCCAGGGGGCGCAGCAGCGAGCAGTACTTC. It yields the protein CASSLSRGRSSEQYF.

The chain couples TRBV6-5 to TRBJ2-1; TRBD1 aligns across 7 bases. Germline V gene lookup returns CDR1 MNHEY and CDR2 SVGAGI. The ends lost 3 bases at V and 9 bases at J; junction bases unmatched: 8. This CDR3 is 14 amino acids long. CDR3 in amino acids: CASSYTQGVGEQFF. For the CDR3, the DNA is TGTGCCAGCAGTTATACTCAGGGGGTCGGTGAGCAGTTCTTC.

V is TRBV20-1 and J is TRBJ1-5; TRBD1 might be the D (5 bases). CDR1 DFQATT and CDR2 SNEGSKA come from the germline V gene (reference sequence). V lost 8 bases and J lost 1, with 21 bases in between. The CDR3 is 16 amino acids. CDR3 in DNA: TGCAGTACCCCAAACAAAGGGGCAGGGAGCAATCAGCCCCAGCATTTT. Translating it yields CSTPNKGAGSNQPQHF.

The chain links TRBV28 to TRBJ1-2, with D perhaps matching TRBD1 (5 bases). Germline-derived CDR1 and CDR2 are MDHEN and SYDVKM. Trimming cost V 3 bases and J 4 bases, with 18 bases left between them. The CDR3 loop spans 16 amino acids. The CDR3 sequence: CASSFQRSGDRYGYTF. The DNA for the CDR3 is TGTGCCAGCAGTTTCCAGAGGTCTGGGGACCGCTATGGCTACACCTTC.